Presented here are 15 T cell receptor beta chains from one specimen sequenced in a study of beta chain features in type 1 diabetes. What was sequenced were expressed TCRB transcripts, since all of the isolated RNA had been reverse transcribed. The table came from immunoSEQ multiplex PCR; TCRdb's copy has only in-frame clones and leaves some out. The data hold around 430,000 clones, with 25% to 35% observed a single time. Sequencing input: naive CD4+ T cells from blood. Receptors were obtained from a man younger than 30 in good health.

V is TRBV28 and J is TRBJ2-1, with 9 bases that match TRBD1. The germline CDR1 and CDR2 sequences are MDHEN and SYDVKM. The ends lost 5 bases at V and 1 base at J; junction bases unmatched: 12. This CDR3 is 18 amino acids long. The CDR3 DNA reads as TGTGCCAGCAGTGCTCACCCTGGCGGGACAGGGTCCTACAATGAGCAGTTCTTC. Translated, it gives CASSAHPGGTGSYNEQFF. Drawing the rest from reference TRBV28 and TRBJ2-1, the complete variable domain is DVKVTQSSRYLVKRTGEKVFLECVQDMDHENMFWYRQDPGLGLRLIYFSYDVKMKEKGDIPEGYSVSREKKERFSLILESASTNQTSMYLCASSAHPGGTGSYNEQFFGPGTRLTVL.

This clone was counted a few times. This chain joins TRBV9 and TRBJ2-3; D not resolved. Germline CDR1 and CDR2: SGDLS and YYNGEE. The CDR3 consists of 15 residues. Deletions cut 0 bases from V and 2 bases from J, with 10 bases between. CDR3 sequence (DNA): TGTGCCAGCAGCGTAGTCGGAGAACCCACAGATACGCAGTATTTT. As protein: CASSVVGEPTDTQYF. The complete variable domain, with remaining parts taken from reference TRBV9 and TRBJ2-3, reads DSGVTQTPKHLITATGQRVTLRCSPRSGDLSVYWYQQSLDQGLQFLIQYYNGEERAKGNILERFSAQQFPDLHSELNLSSLELGDSALYFCASSVVGEPTDTQYFGPGTRLTVL.

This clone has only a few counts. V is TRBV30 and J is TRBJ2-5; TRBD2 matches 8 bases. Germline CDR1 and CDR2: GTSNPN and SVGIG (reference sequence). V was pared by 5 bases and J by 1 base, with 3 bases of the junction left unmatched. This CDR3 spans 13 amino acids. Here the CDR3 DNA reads TGTGCCTGGGCGAGCGGGGGCCAAGAGACCCAGTACTTC. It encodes CAWASGGQETQYF.

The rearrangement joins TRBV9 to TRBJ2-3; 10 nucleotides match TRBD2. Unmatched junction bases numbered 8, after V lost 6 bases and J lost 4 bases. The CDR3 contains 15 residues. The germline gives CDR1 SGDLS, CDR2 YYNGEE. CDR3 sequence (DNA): TGTGCCAGCACGACGACTAGCGGGCGGGCAGATACGCAGTATTTT. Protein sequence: CASTTTSGRADTQYF.

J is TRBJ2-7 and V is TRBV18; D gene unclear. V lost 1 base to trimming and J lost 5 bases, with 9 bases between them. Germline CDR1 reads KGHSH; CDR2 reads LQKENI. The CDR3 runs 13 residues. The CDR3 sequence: CASSPHQVDEQYF. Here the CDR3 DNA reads TGTGCCAGCTCACCACACCAAGTAGACGAGCAGTACTTC.

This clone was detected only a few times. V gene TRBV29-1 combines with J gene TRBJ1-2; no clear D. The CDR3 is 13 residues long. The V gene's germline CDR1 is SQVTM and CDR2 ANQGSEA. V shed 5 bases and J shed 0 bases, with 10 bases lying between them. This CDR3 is CSVLAPTNYGYTF. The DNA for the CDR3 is TGCAGCGTTCTGGCACCGACTAACTATGGCTACACCTTC.

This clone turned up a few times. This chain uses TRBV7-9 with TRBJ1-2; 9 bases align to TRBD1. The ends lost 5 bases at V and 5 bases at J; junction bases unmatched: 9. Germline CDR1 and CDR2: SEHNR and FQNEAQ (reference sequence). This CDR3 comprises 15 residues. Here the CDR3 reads CASSNRDRVDYGYTF. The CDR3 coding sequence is TGTGCCAGCAGCAACCGGGACAGGGTAGATTATGGCTACACCTTC.

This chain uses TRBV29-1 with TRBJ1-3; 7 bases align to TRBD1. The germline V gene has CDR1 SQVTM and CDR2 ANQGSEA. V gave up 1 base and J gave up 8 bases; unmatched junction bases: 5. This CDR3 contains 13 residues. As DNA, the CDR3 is TGCAGCGTTGAAGCACTCAGGGGGGACACCATATATTTT. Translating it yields CSVEALRGDTIYF.

Written as DNA, the CDR3 is TGTGCCTGGAGTGCCGGACAGGGGGCGATGGAGACCCAGTACTTC. This translates into CAWSAGQGAMETQYF. The rearrangement joins TRBV30 to TRBJ2-5, with TRBD1 matching over 11 bases. V gave up 1 base and J gave up 5 bases; unmatched junction bases: 6. The CDR3 has 15 amino acids. CDR1 GTSNPN and CDR2 SVGIG come from the germline V gene (reference sequence).

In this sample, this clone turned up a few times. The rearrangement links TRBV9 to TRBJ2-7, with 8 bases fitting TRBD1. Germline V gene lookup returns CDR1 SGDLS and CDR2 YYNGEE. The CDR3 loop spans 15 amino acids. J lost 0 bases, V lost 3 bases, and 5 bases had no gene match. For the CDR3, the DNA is TGTGCCAGCAGCGCGAGGACAGGGCACTCCTACGAGCAGTACTTC. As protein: CASSARTGHSYEQYF.

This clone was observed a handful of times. The CDR3 reads CASSYSRDEQFF. CDR3 bases: TGTGCCAGCAGTTACTCCCGGGATGAGCAGTTCTTC. The J gene is TRBJ2-1, the V gene TRBV6-6; no reliable D call. The CDR3 runs 12 residues. Trimming stripped 0 bases from V and 8 bases from J, with 5 bases between. Per the germline V gene, CDR1 is MNHNY and CDR2 is SVGAGI (reference sequence).

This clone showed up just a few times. CDR3 sequence: CAISEQEVGELFF. DNA of the CDR3: TGTGCCATCAGTGAGCAGGAGGTCGGGGAGCTGTTTTTT. The V gene is TRBV10-3, the J gene TRBJ2-2; D may be TRBD2 (5 bases). The CDR3 length is 13 residues. Trimming stripped 2 bases from V and 7 bases from J, with 8 bases between. CDR1 and CDR2 from the germline V gene are ENHRY and SYGVKD.

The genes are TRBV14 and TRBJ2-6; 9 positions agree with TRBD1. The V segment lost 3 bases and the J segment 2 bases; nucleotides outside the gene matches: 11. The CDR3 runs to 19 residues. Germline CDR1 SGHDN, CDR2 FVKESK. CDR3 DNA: TGTGCCAGCAGCCACCGAGGGGGGACAGGGACGCCTGGGGCCAACGTCCTGACTTTC. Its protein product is CASSHRGGTGTPGANVLTF.

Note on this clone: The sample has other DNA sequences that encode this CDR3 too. The CDR3 coding sequence is TGTGCCACCAGCAGGGACTACAATGAGCAGTTCTTC. As protein: CATSRDYNEQFF. The gene calls are TRBV15 and TRBJ2-1; D ambiguous. V lost 3 bases to trimming and J lost 3 bases, with 3 bases between them. The CDR3 spans 12 residues. Germline assignment: CDR1 LNHNV and CDR2 YYDKDF (reference sequence).

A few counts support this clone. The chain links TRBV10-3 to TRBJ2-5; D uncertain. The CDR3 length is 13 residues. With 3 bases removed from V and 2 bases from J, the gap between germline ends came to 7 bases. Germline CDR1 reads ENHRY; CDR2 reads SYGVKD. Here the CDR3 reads CAISDRSQETQYF. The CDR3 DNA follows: TGTGCCATCAGTGACAGGAGTCAAGAGACCCAGTACTTC.